Listed here are 4 T cell receptor beta chains from one sample, sequenced in a study of blood T cell repertoires in COVID-19. Method: immunoSEQ multiplex PCR; TCRdb's copy keeps in-frame clones and lacks some. The table lists 130,000 to 150,000 clones, approximately 86% of them singletons. The sample comprised peripheral blood. All receptors derive from a man between 65 and 85 years old with acute or convalescent COVID-19.

The chain couples TRBV28 to TRBJ1-6, with 7 bases lining up with TRBD1. The CDR3 sequence is 14 residues long. Germline CDR1 MDHEN, CDR2 SYDVKM. Trimming removed 6 bases from V and 8 bases from J; junction bases left unmatched: 7. This CDR3 reads CASRVNRGYSPLHF. As DNA, the CDR3 is TGTGCCAGCAGAGTGAACAGGGGATATTCACCCCTCCACTTT. The whole variable domain, filled in from reference TRBV28 and TRBJ1-6, reads DVKVTQSSRYLVKRTGEKVFLECVQDMDHENMFWYRQDPGLGLRLIYFSYDVKMKEKGDIPEGYSVSREKKERFSLILESASTNQTSMYLCASRVNRGYSPLHFGNGTRLTVT.

The V call is TRBV6-2 or TRBV6-3, the J call TRBJ1-2, with no clear D. The length of the CDR3 is 11 residues. Germline-derived CDR1 and CDR2 are MNHEY and SVGEGT. Trimming left V 4 bases short and J 8 bases short, with 8 bases between. CDR3 DNA: TGTGCCAGCAGTTTAGGGAGGGGCTACACCTTC. It codes for CASSLGRGYTF.

The chain carries TRBV19 and TRBJ2-5, with TRBD1 identical over 7 bases. The junction had 8 bases not matched to a gene; V was cut back by 11 bases and J by 5 bases. The CDR3 has 12 amino acids. Germline V gene sequence: CDR1 LNHDA, CDR2 SQIVND (reference sequence). As DNA, the CDR3 is TGTGCCCGCCAGGGGGTTCGGGAGACCCAGTACTTC. This codes for CARQGVRETQYF. Using reference TRBV19 and TRBJ2-5 for the parts outside the CDR3, the full variable domain is DGGITQSPKYLFRKEGQNVTLSCEQNLNHDAMYWYRQDPGQGLRLIYYSQIVNDFQKGDIAEGYSVSREKKESFPLTVTSAQKNPTAFYLCARQGVRETQYFGPGTRLLVL.

This rearrangement joins TRBV2 to TRBJ1-4, with D maybe TRBD1 (5 bases). V was pared by 4 bases and J by 5 bases, with 8 bases between. The germline V gene encodes CDR1 SNHLY and CDR2 FYNNEI. The CDR3 spans 13 residues. CDR3 in amino acids: CASSARQNEKLFF. Here the CDR3 DNA reads TGTGCCAGCAGTGCGAGACAGAATGAAAAACTGTTTTTT. The whole variable domain, remainder taken from reference TRBV2 and TRBJ1-4, is EPEVTQTPSHQVTQMGQEVILRCVPISNHLYFYWYRQILGQKVEFLVSFYNNEISEKSEIFDDQFSVERPDGSNFTLKIRSTKLEDSAMYFCASSARQNEKLFFGSGTQLSVL.